This TCR beta chain was found in a study of blood T cell repertoires in COVID-19 (dated by TCRdb to 2020 to 2021). About the investigation overall: Samples from collaborators originated in the United States, Italy and Spain and spanned both the acute and convalescent phases of COVID-19. The prospective study material was composed of cDNA or gDNA derived from T cells, B-cell-depleted T cells, or PBMCs. Deeply sampled blood TCRbeta repertoires from subjects exposed to, actively infected with, or recovered from COVID-19 were included in the dataset. The repertoires were released in a freely available public database meant as a resource for research on the immune response to SARS-CoV-2. Samples were obtained from the ongoing ImmuneRACE study (first 160 participants) and from roughly 1,300 subjects provided by 6 global collaborators. A de-identified subject ID, COVID-19 status, age in years and sex were almost always included in the sample metadata. HLA class I and class II types, where available, came from metadata supplied by the sample provider rather than from assay-based typing. What the work shows at the level of the full study, not this receptor alone: The quantity of clinical and demographic metadata differed by source and by participant and was supplied without curation.

Samples from volunteer blood donors who had recovered from COVID-19 were contributed by a second Seattle source. Whole blood was collected in K2EDTA tubes by collaborating institutions according to the institutions' own protocols. Collaborator samples were shipped for TCRbeta analysis as frozen whole blood, isolated PBMCs, or DNA extracted from either sample type. The CDR3 holds 12 amino acids from the cysteine to the phenylalanine. The only DNA kept is the CDR3, 36 bases in frame from the first base. V drops 7 bases and J drops 4 bases, leaving 9 bases in between. This clone was seen only a few times. The target of this receptor is not known. Base qualities are not at hand, and no much larger clone is one base apart. TCRbeta CDR3 regions were amplified from genomic DNA by means of the immunoSEQ Assay, a bias-controlled multiplex PCR. The paper's data handling went like this. Within the assay, amplification of reference gene primers was used to estimate how many nucleated cells each sample contained. To quantify the absolute abundance of each unique TCRbeta CDR3 rearrangement, sequence reads were collapsed and filtered. For each sample, productive Simpson clonality was calculated as the square root of Simpson's diversity index over productive rearrangements. The clones in this table, taken by TCRdb from immuneACCESS, are in-frame only. Not every clone is retained; where verified, under half of the shortfall comes from an unresolved V gene, and the cause of the rest is unknown. V, J and clone size reflect that table, while D and trimming were determined from the DNA. The sample data list fewer than 200,000 clones, and approximately 84% of these were observed just once. The leading ten clones occupy roughly 8% of the sample.

Input material: peripheral blood. The sequence is built from TRBV12-3 or TRBV12-4 and TRBJ2-3, with no confident D gene call. The clonotype was recovered from a man in his forties who had recovered from COVID-19. The DNA sequence is given as TGTGCCAGCACCAGGTCGGCAGATACGCAGTATTTT. Its protein product is CASTRSADTQYF.